This TCR beta chain was sequenced in a study of blood T cell repertoires in COVID-19. Across the whole study: T cells, B-cell-depleted T cells, or PBMCs provided the cDNA or gDNA that served as material.

Note on this clone: The identical CDR3 is also encoded by other nucleotide sequences in the sample.

Generated by immunoSEQ multiplex PCR, the TCRdb table keeps only in-frame clones and is missing some. This sample has some 65,000 clones, with around 87% found just once. Losses at the gene ends were 4 bases for V and 6 bases for J; bases not matched to a gene: 4. CDR3 length equals 14 residues. The germline V gene has CDR1 SGHTA and CDR2 FQGTGA. Patients of the Seattle cohort, enrolled during active infection, were followed longitudinally. The sample was peripheral blood. The chain is built from TRBV7-3 and TRBJ2-1; TRBD1 matches at 9 bases. The receptor was isolated from a man aged 40-49 years with COVID-19, enrolled during active disease. The CDR3 nucleotides read TGTGCCAGCAGCTGGGGACAGGGCGGCAATGAGCAGTTCTTC. Protein product: CASSWGQGGNEQFF.